The clone carrying this T cell receptor beta chain came up a few times. This sample stems from a study of OX40 agonist ivuxolimab in advanced cancers. Overall study context: Every 2 weeks, ivuxolimab was infused into the patients intravenously at between 0.01 and 10 mg/kg.

Germline assignment: CDR1 SGHRS and CDR2 YFSETQ. The V gene end was trimmed by 3 bases and the J gene end by 1 base; junction bases not matched to a gene: 5. The CDR3 spans 16 residues. Some clones are missing from TCRdb's copy, which holds only in-frame ones; the method was immunoSEQ multiplex PCR. The table shows about 50,000 clones, with approximately 83% occurring only once. This sample comprised CD4+ or CD8+ T cells sorted from blood, obtained in a trial of the OX40 agonist ivuxolimab. The chain couples TRBV5-1 to TRBJ1-3; 9 nucleotides line up with TRBD1. The sequence derives from an adult with an advanced solid tumor such as melanoma, head and neck, liver or kidney cancer. CDR3 in amino acids: CASSYSGTGSGNTIYF. CDR3 DNA sequence: TGCGCCAGCAGCTACTCCGGGACAGGGTCTGGAAACACCATATATTTT.